The present T cell receptor (beta chain) was sequenced within a study of blood T cell repertoires in COVID-19. Whole-study context: Whether acute or convalescent, the COVID-19 samples came from the United States, Italy and Spain.

Those enrolled, adults aged about 18 to 89 years, came from roughly 22 US areas. Categorization into cohorts depended on clinical history that participants reported. For recovered donors of Cohort 3, there were two negative PCRs, clearance, or symptom resolution. Profiling relied on immunoSEQ multiplex PCR, and the TCRdb table lists in-frame clones only, not all of them. Of approximately 350,000 clones in the sample, around 91% were seen once. This CDR3 is 13 amino acids long. V was shortened by 4 bases and J by 3 bases, with 8 bases between the two germline ends. Germline-derived CDR1 and CDR2 are LGHDT and YNNKEL (reference sequence).

This receptor was obtained from a man aged 18-30 years who had recovered from COVID-19. The rearrangement links TRBV3-1 (or the pseudogene TRBV3-2) to TRBJ2-3, with D hard to call. Sequencing input: PBMCs or T cells enriched from blood (not recorded which). CDR3 nucleotides: TGTGCCAGCAGCCCCGGCAGGACAGATACGCAGTATTTT. It codes for CASSPGRTDTQYF.